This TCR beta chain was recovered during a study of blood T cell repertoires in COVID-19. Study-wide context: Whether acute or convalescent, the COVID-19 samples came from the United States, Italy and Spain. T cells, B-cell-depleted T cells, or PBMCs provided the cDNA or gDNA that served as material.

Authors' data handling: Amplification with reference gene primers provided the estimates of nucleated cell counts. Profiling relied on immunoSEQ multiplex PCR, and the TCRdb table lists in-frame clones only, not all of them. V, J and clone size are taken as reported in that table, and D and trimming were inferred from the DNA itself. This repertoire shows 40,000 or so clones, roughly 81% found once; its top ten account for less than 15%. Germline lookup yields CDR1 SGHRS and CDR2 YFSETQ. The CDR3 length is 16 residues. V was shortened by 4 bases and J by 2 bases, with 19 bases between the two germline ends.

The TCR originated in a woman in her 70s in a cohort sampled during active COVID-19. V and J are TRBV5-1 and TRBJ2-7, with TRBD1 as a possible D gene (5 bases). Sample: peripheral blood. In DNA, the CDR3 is TGCGCCAGCAGCCGGCAGGACACCTCAACCGCCTACGAGCAGTACTTC. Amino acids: CASSRQDTSTAYEQYF. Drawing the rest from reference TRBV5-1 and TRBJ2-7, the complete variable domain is KAGVTQTPRYLIKTRGQQVTLSCSPISGHRSVSWYQQTPGQGLQFLFEYFSETQRNKGNFPGRFSGRQFSNSRSEMNVSTLELGDSALYLCASSRQDTSTAYEQYFGPGTRLTVT.